This T cell receptor (beta chain) was identified in a study of T cells in localized non-small cell lung cancer. This CDR3 contains 13 residues. CDR1 is MNHGY and CDR2 is SAAAGT in the germline V gene. Trimming took 8 bases from V and 0 from J; bases not matched to a gene: 3. As to this clone: The antigen is not known.

Study results and caveats: Of the tissues analyzed, uninvolved adjacent lung showed maximal T cell clonality, greater than tumor. In adjacent lung appeared a median around 60 of the top 100 tumor clones.

Nonneoplastic adjacent lung devoid of atypia was obtained no less than 2 cm from the tumor margin. TCRdb's copy holds only in-frame clones and misses some; the assay was immunoSEQ multiplex PCR. The top ten hold roughly 9.6% of the sample, which has some 2,500 clones, 21% seen once. The chain joins TRBV6-8 to TRBJ1-1; 7 bases agree with TRBD1. Sequenced material: normal lung tissue next to the tumor, taken before any cancer treatment. The TCR originated in a woman aged 40 to 75 with stage I lung adenocarcinoma. The CDR3, as DNA: TGTGCCAGCGGGACAGTCATGAACACTGAAGCTTTCTTT. It yields the protein CASGTVMNTEAFF.